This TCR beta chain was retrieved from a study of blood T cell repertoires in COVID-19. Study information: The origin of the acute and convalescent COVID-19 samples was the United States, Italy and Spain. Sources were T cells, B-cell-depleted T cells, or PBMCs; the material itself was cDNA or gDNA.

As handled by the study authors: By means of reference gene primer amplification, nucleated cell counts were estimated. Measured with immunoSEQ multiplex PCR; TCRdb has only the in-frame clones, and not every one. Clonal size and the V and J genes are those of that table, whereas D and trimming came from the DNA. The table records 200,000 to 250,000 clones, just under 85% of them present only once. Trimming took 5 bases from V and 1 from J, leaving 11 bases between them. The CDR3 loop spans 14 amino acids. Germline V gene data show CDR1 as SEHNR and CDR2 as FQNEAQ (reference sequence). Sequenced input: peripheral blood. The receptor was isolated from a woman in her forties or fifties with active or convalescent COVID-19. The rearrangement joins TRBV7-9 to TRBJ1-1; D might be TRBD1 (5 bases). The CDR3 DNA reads TGTGCCAGCAGCATGGACACAGAGAACACTGAAGCTTTCTTT. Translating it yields CASSMDTENTEAFF.